This section outlines one TCR beta chain sequence together with its context. It has no known antigen specificity. Within one base of it there is no much larger clone, and no base qualities were kept. In total, around 600 healthy bone marrow donors made up the cohort. All cohort members were sampled while nominally healthy, although unrecorded immune exposures were likely present. The donor was CMV seropositive and was included in the group of 300 or so seropositive cohort members. Every donor gave a peripheral blood sample, and the peripheral blood mononuclear cells from that sample were used for TCR beta sequencing. The Qiagen DNeasy Blood Extraction Kit was used to extract genomic DNA from the blood cell samples. This specimen belongs to a study of cytomegalovirus exposure and HLA in healthy donors listed by TCRdb under 2017. Looking at the study overall: An earlier analysis of some 500 of the donors reported about 290 Gb of sequence data and 100 million to 130 million unique TCR beta sequences from 150 million to 200 million T cells. Both class I and class II loci were covered by HLA typing, at four-digit resolution. The study was designed to test whether signatures of past pathogen exposure could be identified by cataloging public T cell receptors. Typing coverage varied by locus: about 629-640 donors for A, B, C, DRB1 and DQB1; about 520 for DQA1; approximately 610 for DPA1; about 450 for DPB1. Donor age, sex, ethnicity and CMV serostatus were collected together with the repertoire data. In an earlier analysis of 587 of the donors, high-throughput TCR beta sequencing was used to judge whether each TCR beta V gene segment behaved as functional or pseudogenic. Of the 300 to 500 genotyped donors, roughly 76% were placed in the genetic ancestry cluster associated with self-reported Caucasian donors. Using immunosequencing, the study profiled T cell repertoires from 500 to 800 subjects and related those repertoires to cytomegalovirus serostatus. Five DR-DQ haplotypes were handled as single units for association and clustering because linkage in the cohort was strong. All discovery cohort repertoires had been generated using a single sequencing platform. Roughly 300 gigabases of sequencing data and roughly 90 million unique TCR sequences were included in an early release covering under 650 HLA-typed donors. In a later genetic analysis, genome-wide SNP genotypes for about three fifths of the 666 donors were used, and that subset was treated as a discovery cohort. Along with the approximately 620-subject first cohort, a separate validation cohort of approximately 110 different subjects was used. Across 300 to 400 genotyped donors of the cohort, an average of approximately 200,000 unique TCR beta nucleotide sequences per donor were sequenced, and roughly a sixth of those sequences were non-productive. The study combined high-throughput TCR immunosequencing, statistical association of individual TCRs with disease status, and machine learning to predict cytomegalovirus infection status. In a later analysis, previously published TCR beta repertoires from more than 500 donors were re-analyzed and high-resolution HLA genotyping was added so that TCR occurrence patterns could be studied. The later analysis used no new phenotypic data to find candidate immune exposures, relying instead on TCR beta sequences and their occurrence across donors.

From its cysteine to its phenylalanine, the CDR3 spans 15 amino acids. CDR3 DNA only is kept here, 45 bases in frame from base 1. CDR1 MGHDK and CDR2 SYGVNS are derived from the germline V gene. V ends up 5 bases short and J 8 bases short, with an unmatched junction base count of 8. Findings and caveats that apply to the study as a whole: CMV serostatus was the only immune exposure information available for the cohort. An association between a missense DCLRE1C variant and V-gene and J-gene trimming of TCR beta chains was found in a later genetic analysis and replicated in an independent cohort. In this cohort, only TCR beta chains were sequenced, and detectable features were limited by the absence of alpha or paired-chain data. Because the 87-base-pair reads could not distinguish some IMGT-functional V segments, including TRBV6-2 and TRBV6-3, those segments were excluded. At a false discovery rate of 0.05, a later analysis linked around 15,000 TCR beta sequences to specific HLA alleles. Three of the identified cytomegalovirus-associated TCR beta chains were confirmed in vitro to be specific for cytomegalovirus antigens. In an earlier analysis of about 600 of the donors, most TCR beta V segments appeared in productive rearrangements about 87% or about 30% of the time, broadly matching IMGT annotations. Roughly uniform sequencing depth across donors was assumed in presence/absence analyses, although this assumption may not hold. When HLA alleles, especially DR and DQ, strongly co-occurred, TCR associations were difficult to assign to individual alleles. Most CMV-associated TCR beta chains appeared to be HLA-restricted in a later analysis, and the HLA associations seemed to be driven largely by CMV exposure. A total of fewer than 200 TCR beta chains were listed by the study as associated with cytomegalovirus. The authors suggested that the approach could potentially be extended to other disease states and immunological phenotypes. According to a later genetic analysis, donors in an Asian-associated ancestry cluster had fewer N-insertions in productive TCRs than the approximately 710-donor mean. Most TCR sequences were seen in very few donors, while some public TCRs were found in many individuals. A cluster of highly shared sequence variants was judged likely to represent a technical artifact of the sequencing pipeline. A later analysis found that TCR association rates varied across HLA loci, with DRB1 alleles showing the most associated TCRs and HLA-C alleles the fewest. Cytomegalovirus status was reported to be diagnosed by the classifier with high specificity and sensitivity in both the original and validation cohorts. Because HLA typing was unavailable for some donors at each locus, only the typed subset was used in association tests. In a later analysis, HLA-associated TCR beta chains showed more clonal expansion and lower generation probabilities than non-associated chains that were equally common. About 17 rarely observed V segments, including chromosome 9 orphons, were excluded from the earlier analysis of several hundred of the donors because counts were too low. Linkage disequilibrium might explain the correlated functional status among segregating V segments, but an unknown experimental factor could not be ruled out. Several of the top co-occurrence clusters appeared to be linked to parvovirus B19, influenza, CMV and Epstein-Barr virus, according to a later analysis. A further reported finding was that TCR beta sequences accurately predicted the HLA-A and HLA-B alleles for most subjects in the first cohort.

Libraries were constructed by the immunoSEQ multiplex PCR assay. For the multiplex PCR, a mixture combining 60 forward primers for TCR Vbeta segments and 13 reverse primers for TCR Jbeta segments was used. The CDR3 region of rearranged TCR beta genes was amplified from genomic DNA with a multiplex PCR assay. The Illumina HiSeq System was used to sequence the amplified TCR beta libraries as 87-base-pair reads. The paper's processing steps were these. In a later analysis, tens of millions of unique TCR beta chains were counted across the 500 to 700 repertoires, and around 11 million of these chains were shared by at least two donors. Raw reads were error-corrected and collapsed into unique sequences by a nearest-neighbor algorithm in which closely related sequences were merged to remove PCR and sequencing errors. V, D and J gene segments were assigned by aligning CDR3 sequences to IMGT reference sequences. Each retained sequence needed at least a six-nucleotide match to both a V gene segment and a J gene segment. Rearrangements were classified as productive when the CDR3 lacked stop codons and remained in frame with V and J, and all other rearrangements were classified as non-productive. Following IMGT convention, CDR3 was defined as the stretch from the second conserved V-encoded cysteine to the conserved J-encoded phenylalanine. Sequences without an unambiguous match to a single V gene segment were excluded from the earlier analysis of over 500 of the donors. An earlier analysis of around 600 of the donors classified V segments as functional when productive rearrangements were above 56.7% and as segregating when the standard deviation between donors was above 5%. A statistical classification framework was developed to diagnose cytomegalovirus status using the catalog of TCR beta chain sequences. A later analysis assigned V and J genes by comparing TCR nucleotide sequences with IMGT/GENE-DB human TR gene sequences. A later analysis assigned CDR3 sequences and most-parsimonious VDJ recombination scenarios with the TCRdist pipeline. In a later analysis, each TCR beta chain was defined by its CDR3 amino acid sequence together with its V-gene family, and reads without a unique V-gene family were excluded. In a later analysis, fewer than 600 highly shared, low-generation-probability nucleotide sequences were removed to address suspected cross-contamination and a sequencing artifact. In a later analysis, a clonal expansion index for each public chain was calculated from normalized within-repertoire ranks of inferred template counts. Generation probabilities in a later analysis came from a VDJ recombination model fitted to out-of-frame rearrangements, and those results were checked against IGoR. In a later analysis, TCR-TCR, TCR-HLA and TCR-CMV co-occurrence was scored with hypergeometric tests, and a repertoire-size bias correction was applied to TCR pairs. A later analysis estimated false discovery rates by permuting HLA or CMV assignments 20 times. In a later analysis, co-occurring TCRs were grouped with DBSCAN, and TCRdist sequence similarity was added when clustering was performed within HLA-allele-positive subsets. Co-occurrence clustering excluded repertoires with fewer than 30,000 or more than 120,000 public chains, plus five with anomalous nucleotide sharing. As stored in TCRdb, this immuneACCESS dataset retains in-frame rearrangements with V and J assigned. A fraction of the clones does not appear; measured against another copy, unresolved V genes explain less than half of the discrepancy, and the remainder lacks a known reason. For V, J and clone size, that table is used; D and trimming come from the DNA. The sample table shows 75,000 to 95,000 clones, and roughly 86% are seen once. The ten largest clones add up to around 6% of the sample.

The receptor's source is a woman aged 18-35 years in good health and CMV-seropositive. The receptor chain draws on TRBV25-1 and TRBJ2-1, and 11 junctional nucleotides match TRBD1. The sequenced sample consisted of PBMCs. The CDR3 reads as follows: CASSIAGQGVYEQFF. The DNA sequence follows: TGTGCCAGCAGTATCGCGGGACAGGGGGTCTATGAGCAGTTCTTC.